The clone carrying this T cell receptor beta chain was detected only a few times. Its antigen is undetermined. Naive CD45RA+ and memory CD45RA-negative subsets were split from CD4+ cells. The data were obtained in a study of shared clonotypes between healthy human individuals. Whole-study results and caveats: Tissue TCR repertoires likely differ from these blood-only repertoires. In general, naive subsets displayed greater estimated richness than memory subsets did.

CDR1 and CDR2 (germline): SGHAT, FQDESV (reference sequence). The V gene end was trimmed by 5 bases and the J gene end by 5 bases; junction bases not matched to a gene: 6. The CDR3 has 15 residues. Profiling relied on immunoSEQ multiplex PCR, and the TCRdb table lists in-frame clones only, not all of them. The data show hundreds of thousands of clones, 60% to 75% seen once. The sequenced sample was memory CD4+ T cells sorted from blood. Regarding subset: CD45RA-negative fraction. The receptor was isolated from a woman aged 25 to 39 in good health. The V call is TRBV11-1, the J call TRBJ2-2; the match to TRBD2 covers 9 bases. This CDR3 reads CASSHRTSATGELFF. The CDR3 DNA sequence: TGTGCCAGCAGCCACAGGACTAGCGCAACCGGGGAGCTGTTTTTT.